A single sample is the source of the 15 T cell receptor beta chains below, sequenced in a study of beta chain features in type 1 diabetes (dated by TCRdb to between 2017 and 2018). Receptors were amplified or captured by the immunoSEQ multiplex PCR assay. The entire isolated RNA was reverse transcribed using the High Capacity cDNA Reverse Transcription Kit, and thus expressed TCRB transcripts were sequenced. This is the immuneACCESS table as TCRdb keeps it, with only in-frame sequences that have V and J called. A part of the clones is gone; compared with another copy, unresolved V genes explain less than half, and the rest is unexplained. In this sample the table shows about 150,000 clones, 8.1% of which occur a single time. The biggest ten clones account for almost 0.65% of the sample. Sequencing was performed on central memory CD4+ T cells from blood. These receptors originate from a man younger than 35 in good health.

This clone came up a few times. This chain links TRBV6-1 with TRBJ1-2, with D unresolved. V lost 1 base and J 7 bases, leaving 10 bases between the germline ends. Per germline, CDR1 MNHNS and CDR2 SASEGT. This CDR3 is 13 amino acids long. CDR3 sequence reads: CASSEGRSGGYTF. The CDR3 DNA is TGTGCCAGCAGTGAAGGACGGTCGGGTGGCTACACCTTC.

This clone was found a few times. The chain combines TRBV27 with TRBJ2-1, with 12 bases lining up with TRBD2. Germline V CDR1 and CDR2: MNHEY, SMNVEV (reference sequence). J lost 14 bases, V lost 5 bases, and 10 bases had no gene match. This CDR3 has 14 residues. DNA of the CDR3: TGTGCCAGCAGTACCGGAACTAGCGGGGGGAGAGAGTTCTTC. This sequence encodes CASSTGTSGGREFF.

This sequence joins TRBV2 and TRBJ1-5; D is uncertain. Between the trimmed V and J ends, which lost 3 bases and 6 bases, there was a span of 12 bases. Germline V gene data show CDR1 as SNHLY and CDR2 as FYNNEI. The CDR3 length is 14 residues. The CDR3 DNA is TGTGCCAGCAGTGAGAAGTCAGGTCTTCAGCCCCAGCATTTT. Protein: CASSEKSGLQPQHF. Variable domain in full (rest from reference TRBV2 and TRBJ1-5): EPEVTQTPSHQVTQMGQEVILRCVPISNHLYFYWYRQILGQKVEFLVSFYNNEISEKSEIFDDQFSVERPDGSNFTLKIRSTKLEDSAMYFCASSEKSGLQPQHFGDGTRLSIL.

This clone showed up just a few times. V and J are TRBV6-4 and TRBJ2-1; D is ambiguous. Trimming shortened V by 6 bases and J by 7 bases, and 4 bases separated the two germline ends. The germline CDR1 and CDR2 sequences are MRHNA and SNTAGT. The CDR3 is 10 residues long. The CDR3 nucleotides read TGTGCCAGCAGCCAAAATGAGCAGTTCTTC. It is translated as CASSQNEQFF.

This clone came up a few times. This rearrangement joins TRBV1 to TRBJ2-5; the table's D call TRBD2 went unverified against the DNA. TRBV1 is a pseudogene locus. This CDR3 spans 17 amino acids. The chain's CDR3 is CTSSQDLSSGGQETQYF. DNA of the CDR3: TGCACCAGCAGCCAAGATTTATCTAGCGGGGGCCAAGAGACCCAGTACTTC.

V usage is TRBV19 and J usage is TRBJ2-3, with TRBD1 as a possible D gene (6 bases). Trimming removed 9 bases from V and 4 bases from J, with 14 bases in between. Germline assignment: CDR1 LNHDA and CDR2 SQIVND (reference sequence). This CDR3 has 13 residues. The CDR3 coding sequence is TGTGCCAGCAGAACTGCAGGGGCAGATACGCAGTATTTT. It codes for CASRTAGADTQYF.

This clone was observed many times. The genes are TRBV7-2 and TRBJ2-7; a weak D match, TRBD1 (6 bases). Germline values: CDR1 SGHTA, CDR2 FQGNSA. V lost 1 base to trimming and J lost 0 bases, with 10 bases between them. The CDR3 loop spans 15 amino acids. The CDR3 region is CASSLVGQSSYEQYF. CDR3 nucleotides: TGTGCCAGCAGCTTAGTCGGACAGAGCTCCTACGAGCAGTACTTC.

The rearrangement links TRBV6-9 to TRBJ1-1; D may be TRBD1 (6 bases). Germline values: CDR1 MNHGY, CDR2 SVAAGI. Trimming took 1 base from V and 10 from J, leaving 16 bases between them. The CDR3 is 14 residues long. The CDR3 here is CASSYWEPRQVAFF. The CDR3 bases are TGTGCCAGCAGTTATTGGGAACCTAGACAGGTAGCTTTCTTT.

This chain uses TRBV6-5 with TRBJ2-3, with D perhaps matching TRBD2 (6 bases). Germline lookup yields CDR1 MNHEY and CDR2 SVGAGI. Deletions cut 7 bases from V and 1 base from J, with 12 bases between. The CDR3 runs 14 residues. CDR3 coding DNA: TGTGCCAGCACCGAGGCTAGCGGCACAGATACGCAGTATTTT. It yields the protein CASTEASGTDTQYF.

This clone has at least ten counts. V usage is TRBV10-3 and J usage is TRBJ1-5; D gene ambiguous. The CDR3 loop spans 12 amino acids. Germline V gives CDR1 ENHRY, CDR2 SYGVKD. Trimming removed 10 bases at V and 0 bases at J, with 7 bases between. The CDR3 sequence is CATGNSNQPQHF. The CDR3 bases are TGTGCCACTGGCAATAGCAATCAGCCCCAGCATTTT.

This clone was detected ten times or more. CDR3 amino acids: CASSQQHRSGANVLTF. CDR3 DNA sequence: TGCGCCAGCAGCCAACAACACCGCTCTGGGGCCAACGTCCTGACTTTC. J is TRBJ2-6 and V is TRBV4-3; D is uncertain. V was trimmed by 2 bases and J by 0 bases, leaving 8 bases between them. CDR1 is LGHNA, CDR2 YSLEER, per germline. The CDR3 has 16 residues.

The rearrangement joins TRBV28 to TRBJ1-5; no clear D. Germline CDR1 is MDHEN and CDR2 is SYDVKM. The CDR3 runs to 14 residues. The ends were cut back, 8 bases at V and 1 base at J, with 12 bases in the middle. DNA of the CDR3: TGTGCCAGCCAACCGGGATGGAGCAATCAGCCCCAGCATTTT. Translated, it gives CASQPGWSNQPQHF.

Only a few counts were recorded for this clone. The J gene is TRBJ1-4, the V gene TRBV28; D gene uncertain. Germline values: CDR1 MDHEN, CDR2 SYDVKM. V was pared by 6 bases and J by 0 bases, with 8 bases between. The CDR3 length is 14 residues. CDR3 coding DNA: TGTGCCAGCAGAGGCGGGCCAACTAATGAAAAACTGTTTTTT. It yields the protein CASRGGPTNEKLFF.

Only a few counts were recorded for this clone. The genes are TRBV6-1 and TRBJ1-1, with D hard to call. Trimming removed 2 bases from V and 1 base from J, with 14 bases in between. The CDR3 has 16 residues. The germline gives CDR1 MNHNS, CDR2 SASEGT. This CDR3 is CASSELGGRGNTEAFF. The CDR3 bases are TGTGCCAGCAGTGAACTCGGTGGACGGGGGAACACTGAAGCTTTCTTT.

The V call is TRBV2, the J call TRBJ2-6, with 8 nucleotides matching TRBD1. The CDR3 is 15 amino acids. Losses at the gene ends were 7 bases for V and 0 bases for J; bases not matched to a gene: 2. Germline V lookup: CDR1 SNHLY, CDR2 FYNNEI. CDR3 DNA sequence: TGTGCCAGCACGACAGGGGACTCTGGGGCCAACGTCCTGACTTTC. Its translation is CASTTGDSGANVLTF.